These 10 T cell receptor beta chains were sequenced from one sample in a study of T cell repertoires in cytomegalovirus infection. What these receptors recognize is not known. A single record per CDR3 protein comes from TCRdb applying MiXCR to the reads. This sample has approximately 1,000,000 distinct CDR3 sequences; roughly 30% occur once, and the top ten carry roughly 13%. The sample consisted of cultured CD8+ T cells from PBMCs, taken from culture after CMV antigen stimulation. The receptors shown here come from a human donor in good health (CMV status not recorded). Some clones in this sample may be carry-over from other donors' samples.

The genes are TRBV2 and TRBJ2-7, with D perhaps matching TRBD1 (6 bases). Germline loops: CDR1 SNHLY, CDR2 FYNNEI. The V gene lost 7 bases and the J gene lost 4 bases, with 17 bases spanning the gap. There are 14 residues in the CDR3. Here the CDR3 reads CASTQGLRGYEQYF. The CDR3 DNA follows: TGTGCCAGCACCCAGGGGTTAAGAGGGTACGAGCAGTACTTC.

The chain couples TRBV15 to TRBJ1-2; D gene ambiguous. CDR1 is LNHNV, CDR2 YYDKDF, per germline (reference sequence). CDR3 length: 16 amino acids. The ends were cut back, 0 bases at V and 4 bases at J, with 15 bases in the middle. The CDR3 DNA reads TGTGCCACCAGCAGAGACCGGCGGGATCGCCCCTATGGCTACACCTTC. Encoded protein: CATSRDRRDRPYGYTF. The full variable domain, in which reference TRBV15 and TRBJ1-2 provide the parts outside the CDR3, is DAMVIQNPRYQVTQFGKPVTLSCSQTLNHNVMYWYQQKSSQAPKLLFHYYDKDFNNEADTPDNFQSRRPNTSFCFLDIRSPGLGDTAMYLCATSRDRRDRPYGYTFGSGTRLTVV.

The chain is built from TRBV19 and TRBJ2-3; 7 bases agree with TRBD2. The CDR3 has 15 residues. After removal of 5 bases from V and 5 bases from J, the junction contained 10 bases not matched to a gene. Germline CDR1 and CDR2: LNHDA and SQIVND (reference sequence). The CDR3 loop reads CASSYLGRAQDTQYF. In DNA, the CDR3 is TGTGCCAGTAGTTACCTTGGGAGGGCCCAAGATACGCAGTATTTT.

Details on this clonotype: A read error may account for a junction end that differs from germline. The CDR3 region has the DNA TGTGCCAGCCTCGCGCTGGGGTCGAATCAGCCTCAGCATTTT. The encoded protein is CASLALGSNQPQHF. The gene calls are TRBV27 and TRBJ1-5; no definite D call. This CDR3 spans 14 amino acids. Germline loops: CDR1 MNHEY, CDR2 SMNVEV (reference sequence).

The chain couples TRBV27 to TRBJ2-1; 7 positions agree with TRBD2. CDR1 and CDR2 from the germline V gene are MNHEY and SMNVEV (reference sequence). V dropped 0 bases and J dropped 4; count of bases not matched to a gene: 3. This CDR3 is 15 amino acids long. In DNA, the CDR3 is TGTGCCAGCAGTTTATCAGCGGGGCTTTACAATGAGCAGTTCTTC. As protein: CASSLSAGLYNEQFF.

This clonotype was recorded a few times. The rearrangement uses TRBV7-6 and TRBJ1-1; perhaps TRBD1 as D (5 bases). CDR1 SGHVS and CDR2 FNYEAQ come from the germline V gene. The CDR3 loop spans 16 amino acids. Trimming cost V 5 bases and J 5 bases, with 21 bases left between them. CDR3 sequence: CASSPGGGTRMTEAFF. The CDR3 DNA reads TGTGCCAGCAGCCCTGGGGGGGGTACCCGCATGACTGAAGCTTTCTTT.

To note about this clonotype: The junction departs from the called germline gene at one end, perhaps through a read error. This chain uses TRBV7-6 with TRBJ1-6; 8 bases map to TRBD1. The germline V gene encodes CDR1 SGHVS and CDR2 FNYEAQ. There are 15 residues in the CDR3. In DNA form, the CDR3 reads TGTGTCAGCAGCACGCGGACAGGGTCGGATTCACCCCTCCACTTT. Residues: CVSSTRTGSDSPLHF.

In its sample, this clonotype was seen a few times. The V call is TRBV12-3 or TRBV12-4, the J call TRBJ1-6, with a possible D match to TRBD1 (5 bases). This CDR3 comprises 14 residues. V was pared by 11 bases and J by 4 bases, with 15 bases between. Here the CDR3 DNA reads TGTGCCTCCACAGGAGGGATTTATAATTCACCCCTCCACTTT. Residues: CASTGGIYNSPLHF.

This sequence joins TRBV27 and TRBJ2-3; the match to TRBD1 covers 8 bases. The V and J ends lost 3 bases and 5 bases, in that order; junction bases with no gene match: 7. Germline V gene sequence: CDR1 MNHEY, CDR2 SMNVEV (reference sequence). This CDR3 has 15 residues. CDR3: CASSFIQGAGDTQYF. The CDR3 DNA reads as TGTGCCAGCAGTTTCATTCAGGGGGCCGGAGATACGCAGTATTTT.

In its sample, this clonotype was seen a few times. The chain joins TRBV7-9 to TRBJ2-1, with TRBD2 matching 11 bases. The CDR3 covers 16 residues. After removal of 6 bases from V and 0 bases from J, the junction contained 4 bases not matched to a gene. Germline values: CDR1 SEHNR, CDR2 FQNEAQ (reference sequence). Written as DNA, the CDR3 is TGTGCCAGCAGACCTACTAGCGGGGGCTCCTACAATGAGCAGTTCTTC. This sequence encodes CASRPTSGGSYNEQFF.